Sequencing of this T cell receptor (beta chain) was carried out in a study of cytomegalovirus exposure and HLA in healthy donors. As for the study in general: The roughly 120 validation repertoires used the same platform as the 666 first-cohort repertoires, a later analysis reported.

TCRdb's table, derived via immunoSEQ multiplex PCR, lists solely in-frame clones and lacks some. Of about 64,000 clones listed, roughly 94% are singletons. The study, taken as a whole, reports: The classifier reportedly diagnosed cytomegalovirus status with high sensitivity and specificity. Three chains tied to CMV proved CMV antigen-specific in vitro.

With V trimmed by 6 bases and J by 8 bases, 13 bases remained unmatched. This CDR3 has 15 amino acids. Germline CDR1 reads MGHDK; CDR2 reads SYGVNS. On this clone: Its antigen is unidentified.

The receptor's source is a woman younger than 30 in good health and CMV-seronegative. The chain is built from TRBV25-1 and TRBJ1-2, with 9 bases matching TRBD1. The specimen was PBMCs. CDR3 DNA: TGTGCCAGCAGCAGCGGGACAGGGTATACCAGGGGCTACACCTTC. Its translation: CASSSGTGYTRGYTF.